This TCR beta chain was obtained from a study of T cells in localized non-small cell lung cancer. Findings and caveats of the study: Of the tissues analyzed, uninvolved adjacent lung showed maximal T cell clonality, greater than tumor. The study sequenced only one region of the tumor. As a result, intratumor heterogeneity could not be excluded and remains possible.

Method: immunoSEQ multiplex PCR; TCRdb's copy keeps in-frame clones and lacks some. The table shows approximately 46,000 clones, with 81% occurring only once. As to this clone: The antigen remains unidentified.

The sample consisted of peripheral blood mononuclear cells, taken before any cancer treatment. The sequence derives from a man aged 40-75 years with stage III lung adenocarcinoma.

The CDR3 DNA reads as TGTGCCAGCAGCCCGGGTGGGCGGGGCACCTACGAGCAGTACTTC. Translated, it gives CASSPGGRGTYEQYF. The chain recombines TRBV14 with TRBJ2-7; D is perhaps TRBD2 (6 bases). The germline CDR1 and CDR2 sequences are SGHDN and FVKESK. The V end lost 4 bases, the J end lost 2 bases, and 15 bases lay between the germline ends. The CDR3 runs to 15 residues.